This TCR beta chain was sequenced for a study of blood T cell repertoires in COVID-19. Study in general: The origin of the acute and convalescent COVID-19 samples was the United States, Italy and Spain. PBMCs, B-cell-depleted T cells, or T cells were the source of the cDNA or gDNA that made up the material.

The CDR3 covers 18 residues. The V end was cut by 4 bases, the J end by 0 bases, with 20 bases between. Looked up from germline, CDR1 is SGHDT and CDR2 is YYEEEE. Per the original methods: Nucleated cell number was recorded as an estimate derived from reference gene primer amplification. TCRdb's table, derived via immunoSEQ multiplex PCR, lists solely in-frame clones and lacks some. V and J calls and clone size are copied from that table; D and trimming were computed from the DNA. The data contain about 260,000 clones, around four fifths of them singletons. The sample taken for sequencing was peripheral blood. This receptor was taken from a man in his 60s who had recovered from COVID-19. The chain recombines TRBV5-6 with TRBJ1-3, with D unclear. The CDR3 nucleotides read TGTGCCAGCAGCCCAGGAATCGTAAAACGCGTCTCTGGAAACACCATATATTTT. Its protein is CASSPGIVKRVSGNTIYF.